Below, 18 T cell receptor beta chains from the same sample are listed, as sequenced in a study of cytomegalovirus exposure and HLA in healthy donors. PCR employed 60 Vbeta and 13 Jbeta primers. Assay used: immunoSEQ multiplex PCR; TCRdb lists only in-frame clones, some missing. The table records 130,000 to 150,000 clones, around 80% of them present only once. The specimen sequenced was PBMCs. The source of these receptors is a middle-aged man in good health and CMV-seronegative.

The J gene is TRBJ2-7, the V gene TRBV27; TRBD1 matches at 7 bases. The CDR3 contains 15 residues. Germline V gene sequence: CDR1 MNHEY, CDR2 SMNVEV (reference sequence). Losses at the gene ends were 9 bases for V and 6 bases for J; bases not matched to a gene: 17. The CDR3 protein is CARIIGQATRLEQYF. The DNA of the CDR3 is TGTGCCAGGATAATCGGACAGGCCACCAGGCTCGAGCAGTACTTC.

This clone was recorded a few times. This chain links TRBV19 with TRBJ1-2; D call uncertain. The V gene's germline CDR1 is LNHDA and CDR2 SQIVND (reference sequence). CDR3 size: 13 residues. Trimming removed 3 bases from V and 7 bases from J, with 12 bases in between. The CDR3 protein is CASSILSRSGYTF. For the CDR3, the DNA is TGTGCCAGTAGTATTTTGTCCAGATCTGGCTACACCTTC.

This chain joins TRBV7-3 and TRBJ1-1, with TRBD1 matching over 10 bases. Germline CDR1 and CDR2: SGHTA and FQGTGA. The length of the CDR3 is 14 residues. J lost 5 bases, V lost 3 bases, and 3 bases had no gene match. The CDR3 protein is CASSLTGGKTEAFF. CDR3 nucleotide sequence: TGTGCCAGCAGCTTGACAGGGGGCAAAACTGAAGCTTTCTTT.

The V and J genes are TRBV6-5 and TRBJ1-1; D is unresolved. Per germline, CDR1 MNHEY and CDR2 SVGAGI. The germline V and J ends were trimmed by 4 bases and 4 bases, with 16 bases remaining between them. This CDR3 comprises 15 residues. The CDR3 DNA sequence: TGTGCCAGCAGTTCCTGGGGTGGGAGTGGCACTGAAGCTTTCTTT. Protein: CASSSWGGSGTEAFF.

This clone was detected only a few times. V usage is TRBV6-4 and J usage is TRBJ2-3, with 10 bases lining up with TRBD2. J was trimmed by 1 base and V by 4 bases; bases with no gene match: 2. This CDR3 spans 15 amino acids. Per germline, CDR1 MRHNA and CDR2 SNTAGT. The CDR3 is CASSVLAGGTDTQYF. As DNA, the CDR3 is TGTGCCAGCAGTGTCCTAGCGGGGGGCACAGATACGCAGTATTTT.

The chain is built from TRBV25-1 and TRBJ2-2; no clear D. The CDR3 loop spans 12 amino acids. CDR1 is MGHDK and CDR2 is SYGVNS in the germline V gene. The ends were cut back, 1 base at V and 8 bases at J, with 5 bases in the middle. This CDR3 reads CASSEFLGELFF. The CDR3, as DNA: TGTGCCAGCAGTGAATTTCTGGGGGAGCTGTTTTTT.

This rearrangement joins TRBV28 to TRBJ1-1; 9 positions match TRBD1. The junction had 1 base not matched to a gene; V was cut back by 5 bases and J by 0 bases. Germline V gives CDR1 MDHEN, CDR2 SYDVKM. CDR3 length equals 14 residues. The CDR3 DNA sequence: TGTGCCAGCAGTGACAGGGGGATGAACACTGAAGCTTTCTTT. It translates to CASSDRGMNTEAFF.

The rearrangement links TRBV5-4 to TRBJ1-6; TRBD1 might be the D (5 bases). The germline V and J ends were trimmed by 1 base and 8 bases, with 13 bases remaining between them. Germline V gene data show CDR1 as SGHNT and CDR2 as YYREEE (reference sequence). The CDR3 is made up of 15 amino acids. The CDR3 is CASSLSQGRDSPLHF. For the CDR3, the DNA is TGTGCCAGCAGCTTGAGTCAGGGCCGGGATTCACCCCTCCACTTT.

This clone turned up a few times. The V and J genes are TRBV6-1 and TRBJ1-1; D gene ambiguous. Trimming pared 2 bases from V and 1 base from J, leaving 5 bases between. The CDR3 extends over 13 amino acids. Germline V lookup: CDR1 MNHNS, CDR2 SASEGT. CDR3 residues: CASSEQENTEAFF. CDR3 coding DNA: TGTGCCAGCAGTGAACAGGAGAACACTGAAGCTTTCTTT.

V is TRBV29-1 and J is TRBJ2-5; TRBD2 matches 8 bases. After removal of 5 bases from V and 3 bases from J, the junction contained 2 bases not matched to a gene. The CDR3 extends over 12 amino acids. The germline gives CDR1 SQVTM, CDR2 ANQGSEA. In DNA form, the CDR3 reads TGCAGCGTTCGGGGGGGGAAAGAGACCCAGTACTTC. Protein sequence: CSVRGGKETQYF. Full variable domain (rest looked up from reference TRBV29-1 and TRBJ2-5): SAVISQKPSRDICQRGTSLTIQCQVDSQVTMMFWYRQQPGQSLTLIATANQGSEATYESGFVIDKFPISRPNLTFSTLTVSNMSPEDSSIYLCSVRGGKETQYFGPGTRLLVL.

The rearrangement joins TRBV15 to TRBJ1-2; possible D gene TRBD1, 6 bases. Trimming took 1 base from V and 7 from J, leaving 16 bases between them. Germline CDR1 is LNHNV and CDR2 is YYDKDF (reference sequence). CDR3 length: 15 residues. CDR3 nucleotide sequence: TGTGCCACCAGCAGAGGAGGGGAGGGGGTCATTGGCTACACCTTC. This codes for CATSRGGEGVIGYTF.

The chain combines TRBV14 with TRBJ1-6; maybe TRBD1 (6 bases). Germline assignment: CDR1 SGHDN and CDR2 FVKESK. The CDR3 spans 15 residues. V shed 4 bases and J shed 11 bases, with 18 bases lying between them. The chain's CDR3 is CASSPDPQGRAPLHF. As DNA, the CDR3 is TGTGCCAGCAGCCCCGACCCACAGGGTCGGGCACCCCTCCACTTT.

This sequence joins TRBV5-1 and TRBJ1-1, with 10 nucleotides matching TRBD1. From germline, CDR1 is SGHRS and CDR2 YFSETQ. V lost 4 bases, J lost 0 bases, and 3 bases stayed unmatched. The CDR3 extends over 15 amino acids. The CDR3 DNA is TGCGCCAGCAGCCCTGGGACAGGGGTGAACACTGAAGCTTTCTTT. It encodes CASSPGTGVNTEAFF.

V gene TRBV7-6 combines with J gene TRBJ1-1, with unresolved D. Germline-derived CDR1 and CDR2 are SGHVS and FNYEAQ. The germline V and J ends were trimmed by 5 bases and 6 bases, with 13 bases remaining between them. There are 13 residues in the CDR3. CDR3 region: CASSTGAAPEAFF. The CDR3 DNA follows: TGTGCCAGCAGCACGGGTGCTGCTCCTGAAGCTTTCTTT.

The V gene is TRBV5-1, the J gene TRBJ2-3; D call uncertain. V lost 4 bases, J lost 7 bases, and 16 bases lay in between. The germline V gene encodes CDR1 SGHRS and CDR2 YFSETQ. This CDR3 has 14 amino acids. The CDR3 bases are TGCGCCAGCAGCGCCCCCGGGTCGGATCATACGCAGTATTTT. Amino acids: CASSAPGSDHTQYF. Together with reference TRBV5-1 and TRBJ2-3, the CDR3 gives the full variable domain: KAGVTQTPRYLIKTRGQQVTLSCSPISGHRSVSWYQQTPGQGLQFLFEYFSETQRNKGNFPGRFSGRQFSNSRSEMNVSTLELGDSALYLCASSAPGSDHTQYFGPGTRLTVL.

The table lists this clone with a count of one. V is TRBV19 and J is TRBJ1-1; TRBD1 might be the D (6 bases). Germline-derived CDR1 and CDR2 are LNHDA and SQIVND (reference sequence). This CDR3 is built from 15 residues. Trimming pared 3 bases from V and 1 base from J, leaving 12 bases between. The CDR3 nucleotides read TGTGCCAGTAGTATTCGATGGGACAAGAACACTGAAGCTTTCTTT. As protein: CASSIRWDKNTEAFF.

This sequence joins TRBV29-1 and TRBJ2-3, with 7 bases that match TRBD2. Germline CDR1 is SQVTM and CDR2 is ANQGSEA. Trimming took 6 bases from V and 2 from J; bases not matched to a gene: 5. CDR3 size: 13 residues. In DNA form, the CDR3 reads TGCAGCGTACGGGGGGTATACACAGATACGCAGTATTTT. It encodes CSVRGVYTDTQYF.

The rearrangement links TRBV2 to TRBJ2-3; TRBD2 is a possible D gene (7 bases). Germline lookup yields CDR1 SNHLY and CDR2 FYNNEI. Trimming removed 4 bases from V and 3 bases from J, with 14 bases in between. This CDR3 is 15 amino acids long. The chain's CDR3 is CASSVVRGGTDTQYF. The CDR3 nucleotides read TGTGCCAGCAGTGTTGTTAGGGGGGGAACAGATACGCAGTATTTT.